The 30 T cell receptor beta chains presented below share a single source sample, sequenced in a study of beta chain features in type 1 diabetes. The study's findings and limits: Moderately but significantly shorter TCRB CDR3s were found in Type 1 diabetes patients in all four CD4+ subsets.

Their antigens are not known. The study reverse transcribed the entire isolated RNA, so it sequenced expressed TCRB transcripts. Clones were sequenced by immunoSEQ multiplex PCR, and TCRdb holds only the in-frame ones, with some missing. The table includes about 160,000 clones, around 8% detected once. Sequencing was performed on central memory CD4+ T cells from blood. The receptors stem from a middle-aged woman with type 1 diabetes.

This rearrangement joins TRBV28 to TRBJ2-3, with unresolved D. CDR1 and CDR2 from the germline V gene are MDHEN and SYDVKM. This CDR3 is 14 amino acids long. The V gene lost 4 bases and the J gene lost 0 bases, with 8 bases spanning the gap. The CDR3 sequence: CASSSRTSTDTQYF. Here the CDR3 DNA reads TGTGCCAGCAGTTCCCGTACTAGCACAGATACGCAGTATTTT.

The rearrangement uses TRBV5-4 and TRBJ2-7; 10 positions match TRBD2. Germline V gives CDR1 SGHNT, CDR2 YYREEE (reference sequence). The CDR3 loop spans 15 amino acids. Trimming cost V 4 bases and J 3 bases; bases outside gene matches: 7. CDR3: CASSPDLAGVYEQYF. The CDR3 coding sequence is TGTGCCAGCAGCCCAGATCTAGCGGGAGTCTACGAGCAGTACTTC.

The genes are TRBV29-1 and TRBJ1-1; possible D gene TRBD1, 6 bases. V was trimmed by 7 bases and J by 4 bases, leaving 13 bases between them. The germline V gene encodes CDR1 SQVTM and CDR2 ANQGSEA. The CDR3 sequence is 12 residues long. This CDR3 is CSAFDRLTEAFF. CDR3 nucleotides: TGCAGCGCTTTTGACAGGCTCACTGAAGCTTTCTTT.

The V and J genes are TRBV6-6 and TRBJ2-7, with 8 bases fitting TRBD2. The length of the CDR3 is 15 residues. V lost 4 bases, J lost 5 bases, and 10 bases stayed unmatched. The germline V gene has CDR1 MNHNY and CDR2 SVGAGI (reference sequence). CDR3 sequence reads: CASSFQQRENHEQYF. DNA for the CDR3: TGTGCCAGCAGTTTCCAACAGCGGGAGAACCACGAGCAGTACTTC.

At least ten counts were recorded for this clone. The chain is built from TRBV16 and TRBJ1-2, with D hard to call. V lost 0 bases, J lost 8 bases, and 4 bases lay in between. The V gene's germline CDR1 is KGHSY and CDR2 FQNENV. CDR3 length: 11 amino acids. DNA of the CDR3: TGTGCCAGCAGCCAATCCCTAGGCTACACCTTC. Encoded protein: CASSQSLGYTF. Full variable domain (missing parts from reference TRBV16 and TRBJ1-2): GEEVAQTPKHLVRGEGQKAKLYCAPIKGHSYVFWYQQVLKNEFKFLISFQNENVFDETGMPKERFSAKCLPNSPCSLEIQATKLEDSAVYFCASSQSLGYTFGSGTRLTVV.

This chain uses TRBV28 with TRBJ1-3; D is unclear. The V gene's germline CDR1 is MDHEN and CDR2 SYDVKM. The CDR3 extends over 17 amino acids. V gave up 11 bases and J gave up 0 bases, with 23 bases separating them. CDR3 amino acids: CASGRIPTANSGNTIYF. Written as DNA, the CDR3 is TGTGCCTCCGGCAGGATCCCAACCGCCAACTCTGGAAACACCATATATTTT.

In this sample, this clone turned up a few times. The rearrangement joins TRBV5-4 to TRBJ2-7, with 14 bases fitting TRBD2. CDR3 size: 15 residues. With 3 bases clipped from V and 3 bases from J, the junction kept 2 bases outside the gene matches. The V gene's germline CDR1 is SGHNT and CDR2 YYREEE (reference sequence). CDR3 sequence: CASSSGLAGGYEQYF. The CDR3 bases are TGTGCCAGCAGCTCTGGACTAGCGGGAGGCTACGAGCAGTACTTC.

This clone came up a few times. CDR3 DNA: TGTGCCAGCAGTTTAGGGGGTTCGGGGGTCTACGAGCAGTACTTC. This encodes CASSLGGSGVYEQYF. The chain combines TRBV28 with TRBJ2-7; maybe TRBD2 (6 bases). CDR1 and CDR2 (germline): MDHEN, SYDVKM. The CDR3 totals 15 residues. V lost 2 bases, J lost 3 bases, and 14 bases lay in between.

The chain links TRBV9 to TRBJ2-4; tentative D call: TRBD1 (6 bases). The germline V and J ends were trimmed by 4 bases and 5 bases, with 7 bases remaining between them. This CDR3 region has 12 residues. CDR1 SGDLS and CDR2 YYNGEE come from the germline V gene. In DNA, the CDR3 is TGTGCCAGCAGCAAGGGGGAAAACATTCAGTACTTC. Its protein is CASSKGENIQYF.

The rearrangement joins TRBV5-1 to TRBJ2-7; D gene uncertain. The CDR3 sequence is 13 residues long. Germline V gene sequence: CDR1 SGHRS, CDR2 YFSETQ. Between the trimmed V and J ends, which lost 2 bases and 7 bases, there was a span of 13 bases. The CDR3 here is CASSLDLAREQYF. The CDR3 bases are TGCGCCAGCAGCTTAGACCTGGCGCGGGAGCAGTACTTC.

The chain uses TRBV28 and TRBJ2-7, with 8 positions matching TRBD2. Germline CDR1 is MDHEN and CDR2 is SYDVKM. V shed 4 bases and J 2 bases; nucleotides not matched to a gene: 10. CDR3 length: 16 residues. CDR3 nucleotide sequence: TGTGCCAGCAGTTCGCCCGTAGCGGGGTTTACCTACGAGCAGTACTTC. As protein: CASSSPVAGFTYEQYF.

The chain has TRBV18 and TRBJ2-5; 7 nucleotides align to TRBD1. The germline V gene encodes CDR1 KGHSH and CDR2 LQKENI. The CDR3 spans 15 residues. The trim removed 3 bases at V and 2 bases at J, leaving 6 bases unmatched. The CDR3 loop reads CASSPGTDIQETQYF. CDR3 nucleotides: TGTGCCAGCTCACCTGGGACAGACATACAAGAGACCCAGTACTTC.

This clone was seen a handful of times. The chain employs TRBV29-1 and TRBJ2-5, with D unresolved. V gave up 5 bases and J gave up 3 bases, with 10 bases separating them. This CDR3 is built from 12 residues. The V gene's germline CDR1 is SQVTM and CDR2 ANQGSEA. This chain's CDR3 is CSVKHYKETQYF. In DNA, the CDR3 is TGCAGCGTTAAACACTACAAAGAGACCCAGTACTTC. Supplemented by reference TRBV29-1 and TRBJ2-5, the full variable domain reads SAVISQKPSRDICQRGTSLTIQCQVDSQVTMMFWYRQQPGQSLTLIATANQGSEATYESGFVIDKFPISRPNLTFSTLTVSNMSPEDSSIYLCSVKHYKETQYFGPGTRLLVL.

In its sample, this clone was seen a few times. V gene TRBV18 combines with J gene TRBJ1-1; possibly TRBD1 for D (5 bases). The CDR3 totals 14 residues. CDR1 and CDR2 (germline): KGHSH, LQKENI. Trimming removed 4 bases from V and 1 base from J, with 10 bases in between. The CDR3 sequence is CASSRLDTNTEAFF. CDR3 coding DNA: TGTGCCAGCTCACGCTTGGACACGAACACTGAAGCTTTCTTT.

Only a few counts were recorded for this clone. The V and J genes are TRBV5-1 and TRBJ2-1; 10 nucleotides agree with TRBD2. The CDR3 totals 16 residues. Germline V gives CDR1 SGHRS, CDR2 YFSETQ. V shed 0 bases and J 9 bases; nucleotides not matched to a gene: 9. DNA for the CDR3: TGCGCCAGCAGCTTGGGGGCTAGCGGGGGAGGAGTTGAGCAGTTCTTC. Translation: CASSLGASGGGVEQFF.

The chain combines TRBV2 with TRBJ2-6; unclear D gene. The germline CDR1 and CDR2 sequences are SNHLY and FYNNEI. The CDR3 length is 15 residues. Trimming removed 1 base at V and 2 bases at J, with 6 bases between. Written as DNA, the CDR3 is TGTGCCAGCAGTGAAGTGGCTCCTGGGGCCAACGTCCTGACTTTC. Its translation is CASSEVAPGANVLTF.

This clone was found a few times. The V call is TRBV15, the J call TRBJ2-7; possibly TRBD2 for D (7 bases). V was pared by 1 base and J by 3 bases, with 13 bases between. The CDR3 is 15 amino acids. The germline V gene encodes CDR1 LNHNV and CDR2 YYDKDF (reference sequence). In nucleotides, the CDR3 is TGTGCCACCAGCAGAGGAGGGGGGGGAGACTACGAGCAGTACTTC. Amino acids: CATSRGGGGDYEQYF. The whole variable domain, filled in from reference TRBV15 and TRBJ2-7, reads DAMVIQNPRYQVTQFGKPVTLSCSQTLNHNVMYWYQQKSSQAPKLLFHYYDKDFNNEADTPDNFQSRRPNTSFCFLDIRSPGLGDTAMYLCATSRGGGGDYEQYFGPGTRLTVT.

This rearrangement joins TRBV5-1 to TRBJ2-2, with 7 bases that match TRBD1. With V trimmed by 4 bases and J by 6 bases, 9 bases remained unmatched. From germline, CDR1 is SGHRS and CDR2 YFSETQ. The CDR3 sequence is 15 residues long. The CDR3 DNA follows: TGCGCCAGCAGCCCCGGGACAGCCTACGCCGGGGAGCTGTTTTTT. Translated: CASSPGTAYAGELFF.

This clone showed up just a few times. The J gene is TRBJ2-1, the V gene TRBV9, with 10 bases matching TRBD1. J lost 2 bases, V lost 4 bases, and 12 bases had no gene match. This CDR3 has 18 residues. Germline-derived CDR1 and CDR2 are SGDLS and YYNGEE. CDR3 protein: CASSLRGGTGDTYNEQFF. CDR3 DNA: TGTGCCAGCAGCCTTCGAGGTGGGACAGGGGACACCTACAATGAGCAGTTCTTC.

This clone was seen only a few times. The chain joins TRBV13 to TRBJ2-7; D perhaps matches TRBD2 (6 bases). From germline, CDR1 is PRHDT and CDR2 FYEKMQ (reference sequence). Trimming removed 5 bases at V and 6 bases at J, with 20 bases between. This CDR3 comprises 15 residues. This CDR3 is CASSHSGTPWGEQYF. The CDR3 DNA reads TGTGCCAGCAGCCACTCCGGGACTCCCTGGGGCGAGCAGTACTTC.

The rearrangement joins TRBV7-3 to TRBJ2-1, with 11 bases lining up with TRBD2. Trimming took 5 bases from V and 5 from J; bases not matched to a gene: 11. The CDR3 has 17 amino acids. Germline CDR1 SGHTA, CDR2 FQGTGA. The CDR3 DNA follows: TGTGCCAGCAGCCTCCGCCCGACTAGCGGGATTGACAATGAGCAGTTCTTC. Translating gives CASSLRPTSGIDNEQFF.

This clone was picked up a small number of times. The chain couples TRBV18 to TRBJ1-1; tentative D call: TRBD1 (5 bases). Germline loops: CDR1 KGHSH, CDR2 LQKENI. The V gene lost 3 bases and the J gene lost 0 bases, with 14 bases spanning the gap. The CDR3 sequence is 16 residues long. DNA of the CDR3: TGTGCCAGCTCACCGGGGGGGGGAGAGGTGAACACTGAAGCTTTCTTT. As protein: CASSPGGGEVNTEAFF.

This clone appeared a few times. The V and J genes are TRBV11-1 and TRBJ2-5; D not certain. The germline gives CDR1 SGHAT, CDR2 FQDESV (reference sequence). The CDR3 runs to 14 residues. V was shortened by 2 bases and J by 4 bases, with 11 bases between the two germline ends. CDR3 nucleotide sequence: TGTGCCAGCAGCTTAAGCAGGTCTACAGAGACCCAGTACTTC. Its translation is CASSLSRSTETQYF.

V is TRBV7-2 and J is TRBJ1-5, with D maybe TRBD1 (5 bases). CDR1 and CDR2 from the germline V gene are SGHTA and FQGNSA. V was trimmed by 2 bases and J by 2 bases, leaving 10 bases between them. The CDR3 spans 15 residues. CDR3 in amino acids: CASSLNQGGNQPQHF. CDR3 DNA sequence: TGTGCCAGCAGCTTAAACCAAGGGGGCAATCAGCCCCAGCATTTT.

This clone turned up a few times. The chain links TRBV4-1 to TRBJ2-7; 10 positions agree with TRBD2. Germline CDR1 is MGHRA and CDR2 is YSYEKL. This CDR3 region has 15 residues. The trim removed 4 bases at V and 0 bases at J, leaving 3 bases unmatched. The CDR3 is CASSRAGGSSYEQYF. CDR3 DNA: TGCGCCAGCAGCCGAGCGGGGGGGAGCTCCTACGAGCAGTACTTC.

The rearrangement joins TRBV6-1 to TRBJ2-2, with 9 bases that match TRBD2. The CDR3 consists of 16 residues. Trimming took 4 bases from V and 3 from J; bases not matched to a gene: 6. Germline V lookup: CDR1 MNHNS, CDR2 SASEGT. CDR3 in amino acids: CASSGGLAQDTGELFF. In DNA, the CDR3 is TGTGCCAGCAGTGGGGGACTAGCTCAAGACACCGGGGAGCTGTTTTTT.

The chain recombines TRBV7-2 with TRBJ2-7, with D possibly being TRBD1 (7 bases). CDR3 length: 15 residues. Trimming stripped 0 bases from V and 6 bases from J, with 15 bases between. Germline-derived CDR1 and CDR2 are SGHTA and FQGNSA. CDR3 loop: CASSLAGQEGFEQYF. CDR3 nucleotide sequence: TGTGCCAGCAGCTTAGCCGGACAGGAGGGGTTCGAGCAGTACTTC.

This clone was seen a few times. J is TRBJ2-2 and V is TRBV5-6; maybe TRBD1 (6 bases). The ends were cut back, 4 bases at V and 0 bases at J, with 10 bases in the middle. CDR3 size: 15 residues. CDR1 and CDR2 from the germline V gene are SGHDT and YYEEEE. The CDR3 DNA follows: TGTGCCAGCAGCGGTAGGGGGACGAACACCGGGGAGCTGTTTTTT. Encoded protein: CASSGRGTNTGELFF. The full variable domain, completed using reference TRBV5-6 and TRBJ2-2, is DAGVTQSPTHLIKTRGQQVTLRCSPKSGHDTVSWYQQALGQGPQFIFQYYEEEERQRGNFPDRFSGHQFPNYSSELNVNALLLGDSALYLCASSGRGTNTGELFFGEGSRLTVL.

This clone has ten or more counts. This CDR3 is CASSPSFSGANVLTF. As DNA, the CDR3 is TGTGCCAGCAGTCCGAGTTTCTCTGGGGCCAACGTCCTGACTTTC. This chain links TRBV28 with TRBJ2-6; D is undetermined. The CDR3 has 15 amino acids. The germline V gene has CDR1 MDHEN and CDR2 SYDVKM. V shed 5 bases and J shed 0 bases, with 8 bases lying between them.

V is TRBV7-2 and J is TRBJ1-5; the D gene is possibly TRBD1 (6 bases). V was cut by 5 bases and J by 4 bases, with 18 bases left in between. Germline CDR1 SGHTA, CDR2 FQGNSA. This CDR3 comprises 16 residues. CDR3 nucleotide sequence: TGTGCCAGCAGCCCGGGACACCTCGGTTGGAATCAGCCCCAGCATTTT. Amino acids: CASSPGHLGWNQPQHF.